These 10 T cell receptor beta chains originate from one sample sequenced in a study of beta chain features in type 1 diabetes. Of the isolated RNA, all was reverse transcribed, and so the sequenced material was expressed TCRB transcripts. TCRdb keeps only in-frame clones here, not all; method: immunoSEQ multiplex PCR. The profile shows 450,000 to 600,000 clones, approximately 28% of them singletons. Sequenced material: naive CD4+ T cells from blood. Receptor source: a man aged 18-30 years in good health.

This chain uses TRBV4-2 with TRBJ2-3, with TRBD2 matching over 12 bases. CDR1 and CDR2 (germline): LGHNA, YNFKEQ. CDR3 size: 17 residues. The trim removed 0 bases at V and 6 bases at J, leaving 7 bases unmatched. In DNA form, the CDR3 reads TGTGCCAGCAGCCAAGATCCGACTAGCGGGAGATCCGATACGCAGTATTTT. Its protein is CASSQDPTSGRSDTQYF.

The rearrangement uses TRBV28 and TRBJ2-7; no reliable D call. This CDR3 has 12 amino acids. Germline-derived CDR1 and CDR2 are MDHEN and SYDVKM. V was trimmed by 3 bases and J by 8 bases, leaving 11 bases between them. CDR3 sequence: CASSFQLRKQYF. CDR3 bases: TGTGCCAGCAGTTTTCAGTTACGAAAGCAGTACTTC. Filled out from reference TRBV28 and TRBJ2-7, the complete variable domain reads DVKVTQSSRYLVKRTGEKVFLECVQDMDHENMFWYRQDPGLGLRLIYFSYDVKMKEKGDIPEGYSVSREKKERFSLILESASTNQTSMYLCASSFQLRKQYFGPGTRLTVT.

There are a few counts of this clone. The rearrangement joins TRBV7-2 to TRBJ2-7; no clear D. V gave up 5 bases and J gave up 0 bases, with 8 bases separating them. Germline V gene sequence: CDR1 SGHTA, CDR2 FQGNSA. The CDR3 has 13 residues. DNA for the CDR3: TGTGCCAGCAGCCAACGTACCTCCTACGAGCAGTACTTC. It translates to CASSQRTSYEQYF.

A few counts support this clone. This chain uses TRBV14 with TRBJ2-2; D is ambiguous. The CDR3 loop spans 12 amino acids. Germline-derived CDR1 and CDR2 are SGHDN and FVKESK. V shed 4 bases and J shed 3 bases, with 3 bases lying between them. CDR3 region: CASSPHTGELFF. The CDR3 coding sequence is TGTGCCAGCAGCCCTCACACCGGGGAGCTGTTTTTT.

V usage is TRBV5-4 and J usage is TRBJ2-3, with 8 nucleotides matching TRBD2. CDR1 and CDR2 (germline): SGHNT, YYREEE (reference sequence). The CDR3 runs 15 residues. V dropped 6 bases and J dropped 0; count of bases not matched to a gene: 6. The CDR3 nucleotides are TGTGCCAGCACTCCCGGGACTAGTAGCACAGATACGCAGTATTTT. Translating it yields CASTPGTSSTDTQYF.

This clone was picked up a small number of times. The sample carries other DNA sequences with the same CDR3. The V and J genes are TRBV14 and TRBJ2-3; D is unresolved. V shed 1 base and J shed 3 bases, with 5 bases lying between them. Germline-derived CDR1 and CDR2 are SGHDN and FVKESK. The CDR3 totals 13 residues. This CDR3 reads CASSQARTDTQYF. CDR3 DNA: TGTGCCAGCAGCCAAGCCCGAACAGATACGCAGTATTTT.

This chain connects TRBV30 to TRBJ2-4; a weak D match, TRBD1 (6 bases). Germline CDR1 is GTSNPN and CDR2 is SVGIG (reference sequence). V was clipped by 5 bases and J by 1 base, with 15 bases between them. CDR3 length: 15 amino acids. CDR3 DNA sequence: TGTGCCTGGCAGACAGGAAGGCCGGCCAAAAACATTCAGTACTTC. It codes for CAWQTGRPAKNIQYF.

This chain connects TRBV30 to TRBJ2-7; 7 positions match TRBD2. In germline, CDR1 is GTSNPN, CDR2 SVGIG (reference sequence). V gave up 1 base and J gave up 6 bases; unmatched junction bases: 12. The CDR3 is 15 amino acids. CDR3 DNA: TGTGCCTGGAGTGAAGGGAGGCGGGAGCTGGGCGAGCAGTACTTC. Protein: CAWSEGRRELGEQYF.

Written as DNA, the CDR3 is TGTGCCAGCAGCACCTATGCCCGGGAGGAGGGATTCTTC. Translated: CASSTYAREEGFF. The chain links TRBV21-1 to TRBJ2-1; TRBD2, the table's D call, lacks a check against the DNA. TRBV21-1 is marked as a pseudogene. The CDR3 is 13 residues long.

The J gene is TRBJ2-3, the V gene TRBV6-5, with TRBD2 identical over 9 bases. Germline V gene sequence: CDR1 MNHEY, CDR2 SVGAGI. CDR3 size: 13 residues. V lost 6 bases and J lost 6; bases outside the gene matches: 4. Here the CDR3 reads CASRVAGADTQYF. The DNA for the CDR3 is TGTGCCAGCAGGGTAGCGGGAGCCGATACGCAGTATTTT.